This TCR beta chain is from a study of PD-1 blockade in classical Hodgkin lymphoma. Data came from immunoSEQ multiplex PCR; TCRdb stores just in-frame clones and leaves some out. The sample holds some 50,000 clones, roughly 73% seen once. All the patients suffered relapse after autologous stem cell transplantation, and brentuximab vedotin exposure differed. Study-wide results and caveats: TCR diversity in CD4+, not CD8+, cells rose significantly by C4D1.

This clone occurred a few times. What it binds is unknown. The CDR3 has 17 residues. The V gene's germline CDR1 is SGHAT and CDR2 FQNNGV. The V gene end was trimmed by 2 bases and the J gene end by 4 bases; junction bases not matched to a gene: 9. The J gene is TRBJ1-3, the V gene TRBV11-2; 9 bases agree with TRBD1. The starting material was peripheral blood mononuclear cells (PBMCs), obtained at baseline. This clonotype was obtained from a human donor with classical Hodgkin lymphoma. The DNA for the CDR3 is TGTGCCAGCAGCTTAATTCCCGGGACAGGGTACGGAAACACCATATATTTT. It yields the protein CASSLIPGTGYGNTIYF.